This TCR beta chain was sequenced in a study of CXCR3-negative and CXCR3-positive naive CD8 T cells. Study findings and constraints: Cryopreservation partially lowered CXCR3 expression, so most assays used fresh PBMCs. Higher TRB CDR3 hydrophobicity marked CXCR3-positive naive cells relative to CXCR3-negative naive cells. Comparison of naive CXCR3-negative and CXCR3-positive cells revealed similar TRBV-TRBJ usage, while memory cells differed.

The CDR3 contains 15 residues. CDR1 is LNHNV, CDR2 YYDKDF, per germline (reference sequence). The method, 5' RACE with UMI labels, was used to prepare the TRB cDNA libraries. TCRdb derives one entry per CDR3 protein from the 5' RACE reads, leaving out DNA. Its table lists about 120,000 distinct CDR3 sequences. Worth noting for this clonotype: The antigen is undetermined.

Researchers sorted 250,000 to 350,000 cells of each CD8+ T cell subset in triplicate. Identification of naive CD8+ T cells rested on CD45RO-CCR7+CD27+CD95- status. This receptor was taken from a human donor in good health. Some clones in this sample may be carry-over from other donors' samples. This chain links TRBV15 with TRBJ2-7; TCRdb's D call of TRBD2 is untestable without DNA. Sequencing was performed on naive CXCR3+ CD8+ T cells from blood. The subset: CD45RO-CCR7+CD27+CD95- naive CD8+ T cells expressing CXCR3 (TNR3+). This CDR3 reads CATSRTKAGGYEQYF.